In its sample, the clone carrying this T cell receptor beta chain was seen a few times. These data originate in a study of blood T cell repertoires in COVID-19. Libraries were prepared by immunoSEQ multiplex PCR; TCRdb keeps only in-frame clonotypes and omits some of them. Of 300,000 to 350,000 clones listed, approximately 86% were seen once; the top ten hold approximately 2%. Germline V gene sequence: CDR1 SGDLS, CDR2 YYNGEE. The CDR3 runs 14 residues. With 3 bases removed from V and 3 bases from J, the gap between germline ends came to 12 bases. The clonotype was recovered from a man between 18 and 29 years old with active or convalescent COVID-19. Input material: peripheral blood. The J gene is TRBJ1-2, the V gene TRBV9; D possibly corresponds to TRBD1 (6 bases). The CDR3 region has the DNA TGTGCCAGCAGCGCCCAACAGGGTTACTATGGCTACACCTTC. Amino acid sequence: CASSAQQGYYGYTF.